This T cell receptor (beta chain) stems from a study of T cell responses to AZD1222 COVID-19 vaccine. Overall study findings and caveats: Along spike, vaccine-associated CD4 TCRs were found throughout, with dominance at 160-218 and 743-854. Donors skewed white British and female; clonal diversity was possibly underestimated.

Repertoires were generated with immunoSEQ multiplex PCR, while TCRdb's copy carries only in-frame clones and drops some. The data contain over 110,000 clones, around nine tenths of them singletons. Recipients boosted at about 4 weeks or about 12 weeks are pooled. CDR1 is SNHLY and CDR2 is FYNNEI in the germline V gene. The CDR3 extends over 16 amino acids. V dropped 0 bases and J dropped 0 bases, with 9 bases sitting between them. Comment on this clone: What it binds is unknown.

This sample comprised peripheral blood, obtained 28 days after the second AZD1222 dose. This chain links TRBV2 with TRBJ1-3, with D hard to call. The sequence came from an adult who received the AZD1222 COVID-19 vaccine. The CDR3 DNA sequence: TGTGCCAGCAGTGAAGCGCTTCAGGTCTCTGGAAACACCATATATTTT. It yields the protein CASSEALQVSGNTIYF.